Below are 24 T cell receptor beta chains sequenced from a single sample in a study of shared clonotypes between healthy human individuals. Assay used: immunoSEQ multiplex PCR; TCRdb lists only in-frame clones, some missing. This table has over 850,000 clones, roughly 74% appearing once. The sample was memory CD4+ T cells from PBMCs. The sample's subset: CD45RA-negative fraction. These receptor sequences come from a man younger than 30 in good health. Some clones in this sample may be carry-over from other donors' samples.

The chain joins TRBV5-1 to TRBJ2-5, with D uncertain. The CDR3 runs 14 residues. Between the trimmed V and J ends, which lost 4 bases and 0 bases, there was a span of 10 bases. Looked up from germline, CDR1 is SGHRS and CDR2 is YFSETQ. CDR3 in DNA: TGCGCCAGCAGCGTTATACCGTACCAAGAGACCCAGTACTTC. It encodes CASSVIPYQETQYF.

This clone was seen a single time. The chain is built from TRBV27 and TRBJ1-2; the match to TRBD1 covers 8 bases. The CDR3 has 13 amino acids. CDR1 is MNHEY and CDR2 is SMNVEV in the germline V gene (reference sequence). V lost 4 bases to trimming and J lost 8 bases; unmatched junction nucleotides: 6. The CDR3: CASSSQTGEGYTF. Written as DNA, the CDR3 is TGTGCCAGCAGTTCCCAGACAGGGGAAGGCTACACCTTC.

This clone was seen a single time. This chain uses TRBV28 with TRBJ2-5; TRBD1 aligns across 12 bases. TRBJ2-7 matches the DNA end more closely, so the J call is doubtful. The CDR3 has 18 residues. Germline CDR1 is MDHEN and CDR2 is SYDVKM. CDR3 sequence (DNA): TGTGCCAGCACCCTAGGGGGACAGGGGGCGGTGAGCTCCTACGAGCAGTACTTC. Translating it yields CASTLGGQGAVSSYEQYF.

The CDR3: CASSLPSGNTIYF. DNA of the CDR3: TGTGCCAGCAGCTTACCTAGTGGAAACACCATATATTTT. The J gene is TRBJ1-3, the V gene TRBV12-1. TRBV12-1 is flagged as a pseudogene. This CDR3 is built from 13 residues.

This chain links TRBV27 with TRBJ1-1, with D possibly TRBD1 on 6 matching bases. Trimming removed 3 bases from V and 1 base from J, with 9 bases in between. From germline, CDR1 is MNHEY and CDR2 SMNVEV (reference sequence). This CDR3 region has 14 residues. CDR3 bases: TGTGCCAGCAGTTTGACGACAGGGAACACTGAAGCTTTCTTT. Protein sequence: CASSLTTGNTEAFF.

The chain has TRBV2 and TRBJ1-2; D gene unclear. The germline CDR1 and CDR2 sequences are SNHLY and FYNNEI. This CDR3 region has 14 residues. V gave up 1 base and J gave up 0 bases, with 6 bases separating them. Written as DNA, the CDR3 is TGTGCCAGCAGTGAAGTGCCAGCTAACTATGGCTACACCTTC. This sequence encodes CASSEVPANYGYTF.

This rearrangement joins TRBV7-8 to TRBJ2-2; D unresolved. V gave up 4 bases and J gave up 6 bases, with 9 bases separating them. Looked up from germline, CDR1 is SGHVS and CDR2 is FQNEAQ. There are 13 residues in the CDR3. The CDR3 DNA sequence: TGTGCCAGCAGCTCAAGGGTGGCCGGGGAGCTGTTTTTT. Residues: CASSSRVAGELFF.

This clone was observed once. This chain joins TRBV11-2 and TRBJ1-2, with D perhaps TRBD1 (6 bases). Germline CDR1 is SGHAT and CDR2 is FQNNGV. This CDR3 contains 15 residues. V lost 6 bases to trimming and J lost 6 bases, with 20 bases between them. In DNA form, the CDR3 reads TGTGCCAGCAGACAACAGCCAGCAGGGGTGGATGGCTACACCTTC. Its translation: CASRQQPAGVDGYTF. Looking up the rest from reference TRBV11-2 and TRBJ1-2 gives the full variable domain: EAGVAQSPRYKIIEKRQSVAFWCNPISGHATLYWYQQILGQGPKLLIQFQNNGVVDDSQLPKDRFSAERLKGVDSTLKIQPAKLEDSAVYLCASRQQPAGVDGYTFGSGTRLTVV.

This clone occurred a few times. The chain has TRBV9 and TRBJ2-2; TRBD2 matches at 10 bases. CDR1 is SGDLS, CDR2 YYNGEE, per germline. The CDR3 sequence is 17 residues long. The V and J ends lost 0 bases and 6 bases, in that order; junction bases with no gene match: 8. CDR3 sequence (DNA): TGTGCCAGCAGCGTAGCCCTAGCGGGAGTATCCTCCGGGGAGCTGTTTTTT. Its translation: CASSVALAGVSSGELFF.

This clone showed up just a few times. V gene TRBV4-3 combines with J gene TRBJ2-2; 7 bases line up with TRBD1. Germline lookup yields CDR1 LGHNA and CDR2 YSLEER. The CDR3 contains 15 residues. Unmatched junction bases numbered 6, after V lost 2 bases and J lost 6 bases. CDR3 bases: TGCGCCAGCAGCCAAACGACAGGGTGGGCCGGGGAGCTGTTTTTT. Its protein product is CASSQTTGWAGELFF.

The chain has TRBV29-1 and TRBJ2-7; 7 positions agree with TRBD2. With 0 bases clipped from V and 2 bases from J, the junction kept 10 bases outside the gene matches. CDR3 length equals 16 residues. From germline, CDR1 is SQVTM and CDR2 ANQGSEA. DNA of the CDR3: TGCAGCGTTGAAGATCTTCGGGCTAGCGGTACCTACGAGCAGTACTTC. It translates to CSVEDLRASGTYEQYF.

V usage is TRBV21-1 and J usage is TRBJ1-1; the DNA was not compared with TRBD1, the D call given in the table. TRBV21-1 is classified as a pseudogene. The CDR3 has 17 amino acids. CDR3 residues: CASSKVRTNMKDTEAFF. CDR3 in DNA: TGTGCCAGCAGCAAAGTCAGGACAAATATGAAGGACACTGAAGCTTTCTTT.

The V call is TRBV6-5, the J call TRBJ1-1, with a tentative D call TRBD1 (5 bases). The CDR3 has 14 residues. Germline loops: CDR1 MNHEY, CDR2 SVGAGI. The V gene lost 5 bases and the J gene lost 0 bases, with 10 bases spanning the gap. The CDR3 DNA reads TGTGCCAGCAGTCCCGGGACCCTGAACACTGAAGCTTTCTTT. Translation gives CASSPGTLNTEAFF.

Only a few counts were recorded for this clone. Other nucleotide sequences in the sample specify the same CDR3. The chain links TRBV5-1 to TRBJ1-1, with no clear D. The V and J ends lost 0 bases and 4 bases respectively, with 16 bases between them. The germline V gene has CDR1 SGHRS and CDR2 YFSETQ. CDR3 length: 16 amino acids. The CDR3 loop is CASSLAGQTAGTEAFF. CDR3 bases: TGCGCCAGCAGCTTGGCCGGTCAGACTGCGGGCACTGAAGCTTTCTTT.

The gene calls are TRBV6-6 and TRBJ2-2; 7 bases fit TRBD1. The germline V gene encodes CDR1 MNHNY and CDR2 SVGAGI (reference sequence). Unmatched junction bases numbered 7, after V lost 8 bases and J lost 7 bases. The CDR3 runs 13 residues. The CDR3 DNA sequence: TGTGCCAGCTCCAGTAGGGGGCACGGGGAGCTGTTTTTT. This encodes CASSSRGHGELFF.

The CDR3 region has the DNA TGTGCCAGCGGTATAGCGGGAGGCCTAGGTGAGACCCAGTACTTC. Translated, it gives CASGIAGGLGETQYF. The chain has TRBV7-2 and TRBJ2-5, with 10 bases matching TRBD2. CDR3 length: 15 amino acids. Germline CDR1 is SGHTA and CDR2 is FQGNSA. The junction had 11 bases not matched to a gene; V was cut back by 8 bases and J by 5 bases.

This chain links TRBV5-1 with TRBJ2-5; D assignment may be TRBD1 or TRBD2 (5 bases each). V was cut by 1 base and J by 1 base, with 8 bases left in between. In germline, CDR1 is SGHRS, CDR2 YFSETQ. This CDR3 is 14 amino acids long. The CDR3 sequence is CASSLRDLQETQYF. The CDR3 bases are TGCGCCAGCAGCTTGCGGGACCTCCAAGAGACCCAGTACTTC.

The V gene is TRBV9, the J gene TRBJ2-3; D gene uncertain. The CDR3 runs to 13 residues. V lost 0 bases to trimming and J lost 5 bases, with 7 bases between them. The germline V gene has CDR1 SGDLS and CDR2 YYNGEE. CDR3 protein: CASSVGSRDTQYF. CDR3 sequence (DNA): TGTGCCAGCAGCGTAGGATCCCGAGATACGCAGTATTTT.

The chain uses TRBV7-2 and TRBJ1-1; D unresolved. The CDR3 loop spans 16 amino acids. Trimming pared 2 bases from V and 2 bases from J, leaving 15 bases between. The germline CDR1 and CDR2 sequences are SGHTA and FQGNSA. This chain's CDR3 is CASSLSRRSPNTEAFF. The CDR3 DNA reads TGTGCCAGCAGCTTATCTCGCCGCTCTCCCAACACTGAAGCTTTCTTT.

V gene TRBV28 combines with J gene TRBJ1-2; D is unresolved. Trimming shortened V by 3 bases and J by 3 bases, and 5 bases separated the two germline ends. The CDR3 is 12 residues long. CDR1 is MDHEN, CDR2 SYDVKM, per germline. For the CDR3, the DNA is TGTGCCAGCAGTTTGTTGCACTATGGCTACACCTTC. Protein: CASSLLHYGYTF.

This clone occurred once. A clone one base away is much larger, so this may be a read error. The chain's CDR3 is CASSLAGEQFF. The CDR3 DNA follows: TGTGCCAGCAGCCTAGCGGGAGAGCAGTTCTTC. The rearrangement links TRBV27 to TRBJ2-1, with TRBD2 matching 9 bases. J gave up 10 bases and V 6 bases, and 1 base lay outside the gene matches. CDR1 and CDR2 from the germline V gene are MNHEY and SMNVEV (reference sequence). The CDR3 length is 11 residues.

This clone appeared many times. V usage is TRBV6-1 and J usage is TRBJ1-2; 8 bases fit TRBD1. V lost 2 bases, J lost 5 bases, and 7 bases stayed unmatched. The germline V gene encodes CDR1 MNHNS and CDR2 SASEGT. The CDR3 has 15 amino acids. The CDR3 DNA reads as TGTGCCAGCAGTGAATGGACAGGGCCCCAATATGGCTACACCTTC. Encoded protein: CASSEWTGPQYGYTF.

This clone was observed a handful of times. This chain connects TRBV11-1 to TRBJ2-1, with D possibly matching TRBD2 (5 bases). The length of the CDR3 is 16 residues. Between the trimmed V and J ends, which lost 4 bases and 4 bases, there was a span of 17 bases. CDR1 SGHAT and CDR2 FQDESV come from the germline V gene (reference sequence). This chain's CDR3 is CASSSLQAREYNEQFF. The DNA for the CDR3 is TGTGCCAGCAGCTCTCTCCAAGCTAGGGAGTACAATGAGCAGTTCTTC.

Here the CDR3 reads CASSVGVGLMNEKLFF. The CDR3 DNA follows: TGTGCCAGCAGCGTAGGGGTGGGACTTATGAATGAAAAACTGTTTTTT. V gene TRBV9 combines with J gene TRBJ1-4, with TRBD1 as a possible D gene (5 bases). Trimming pared 0 bases from V and 5 bases from J, leaving 14 bases between. Germline CDR1 reads SGDLS; CDR2 reads YYNGEE. This CDR3 has 16 amino acids.